These 21 T cell receptor beta chains originate from one sample sequenced in a study of cytomegalovirus exposure and HLA in healthy donors. Primers for the PCR totalled 60 Vbeta and 13 Jbeta. Only in-frame clones appear in the TCRdb table, and some are missing; sequencing was by immunoSEQ multiplex PCR. The sample includes roughly 82,000 clones, approximately 81% of them seen just once. The sequencing sample was made of PBMCs. Receptor source: a woman in her forties or fifties in good health and CMV-seropositive.

The genes are TRBV25-1 and TRBJ1-2, with a weak D call TRBD1 (6 bases). CDR1 MGHDK and CDR2 SYGVNS come from the germline V gene. This CDR3 contains 13 residues. The V and J ends lost 1 base and 8 bases respectively, with 11 bases between them. This chain's CDR3 is CASSESGATGYTF. In DNA form, the CDR3 reads TGTGCCAGCAGTGAATCAGGGGCGACCGGCTACACCTTC.

The CDR3, as DNA: TGTGCCAGCAGCTCGGTACCGAGTGCCCAGTACTTC. This codes for CASSSVPSAQYF. The rearrangement joins TRBV5-6 to TRBJ2-5; D remains unclear. Germline V gives CDR1 SGHDT, CDR2 YYEEEE. Deletions cut 3 bases from V and 9 bases from J, with 12 bases between. The CDR3 totals 12 residues.

This rearrangement joins TRBV7-6 to TRBJ2-5; D is possibly TRBD1 (6 bases). Deletions cut 5 bases from V and 4 bases from J, with 14 bases between. Per germline, CDR1 SGHVS and CDR2 FNYEAQ. This CDR3 has 14 residues. This CDR3 reads CASSPPTGLETQYF. CDR3 in DNA: TGTGCCAGCAGCCCACCAACAGGGCTAGAGACCCAGTACTTC.

This chain links TRBV10-3 with TRBJ2-2; D might be TRBD1 (6 bases). Germline CDR1 and CDR2: ENHRY and SYGVKD. Trimming stripped 0 bases from V and 5 bases from J, with 7 bases between. The CDR3 consists of 14 residues. The CDR3 sequence is CAISESTGTGELFF. The CDR3 DNA reads as TGTGCCATCAGTGAGTCTACAGGGACCGGGGAGCTGTTTTTT.

The chain has TRBV5-1 and TRBJ1-1; TRBD1 might be the D (5 bases). Germline V gene data show CDR1 as SGHRS and CDR2 as YFSETQ. CDR3 length: 13 amino acids. The V end lost 4 bases, the J end lost 4 bases, and 11 bases lay between the germline ends. CDR3 in amino acids: CASSPPGGTEAFF. The CDR3 nucleotides are TGCGCCAGCAGCCCCCCGGGGGGCACTGAAGCTTTCTTT. The variable domain in full, completed from reference TRBV5-1 and TRBJ1-1, reads KAGVTQTPRYLIKTRGQQVTLSCSPISGHRSVSWYQQTPGQGLQFLFEYFSETQRNKGNFPGRFSGRQFSNSRSEMNVSTLELGDSALYLCASSPPGGTEAFFGQGTRLTVV.

This clone has just one count. J is TRBJ2-7 and V is TRBV20-1, with D hard to call. The germline gives CDR1 DFQATT, CDR2 SNEGSKA (reference sequence). This CDR3 is 8 amino acids long. CDR3 DNA: TGCATACCTAGCGAGCAGTACTTC. Protein: CIPSEQYF.

The CDR3 DNA reads TGTGCCAGCAGCTTAGGGCTAGCCGATTACAATGAGCAGTTCTTC. It translates to CASSLGLADYNEQFF. The chain has TRBV11-2 and TRBJ2-1; a weak D match, TRBD2 (5 bases). This CDR3 is 15 amino acids long. Trimming took off 1 base at V and 4 bases at J, with 11 bases between the two ends. The V gene's germline CDR1 is SGHAT and CDR2 FQNNGV.

In this sample, this clone turned up a few times. The chain recombines TRBV6-1 with TRBJ2-1; 13 bases agree with TRBD2. The CDR3 length is 16 residues. The V segment lost 0 bases and the J segment 6 bases; nucleotides outside the gene matches: 2. Germline V lookup: CDR1 MNHNS, CDR2 SASEGT. CDR3 region: CASSEAGLAGSNEQFF. The CDR3 DNA follows: TGTGCCAGCAGTGAAGCGGGACTAGCGGGATCCAATGAGCAGTTCTTC.

The J gene is TRBJ2-7, the V gene TRBV7-2, with D possibly TRBD2 on 6 matching bases. Looked up from germline, CDR1 is SGHTA and CDR2 is FQGNSA. The CDR3 spans 14 residues. V was clipped by 1 base and J by 1 base, with 8 bases between them. The CDR3, as DNA: TGTGCCAGCAGCTTAGGGGGGAGGTCCTACGAGCAGTACTTC. This encodes CASSLGGRSYEQYF.

The chain carries TRBV6-4 and TRBJ2-1; 9 bases line up with TRBD2. Germline-derived CDR1 and CDR2 are MRHNA and SNTAGT. The CDR3 runs 17 residues. Unmatched junction bases numbered 10, after V lost 2 bases and J lost 5 bases. The CDR3 reads CASSDKSSGRRDNEQFF. CDR3 coding DNA: TGTGCCAGCAGTGACAAGAGTAGCGGGAGAAGGGACAATGAGCAGTTCTTC.

This clone was detected only a few times. J is TRBJ1-2 and V is TRBV2; D perhaps matches TRBD1 (6 bases). The germline V and J ends were trimmed by 6 bases and 6 bases, with 11 bases remaining between them. Germline V gene lookup returns CDR1 SNHLY and CDR2 FYNNEI. The CDR3 totals 12 residues. CDR3 DNA: TGTGCCAGCAGAATACAGGGCCATGGCTACACCTTC. It encodes CASRIQGHGYTF.

J is TRBJ2-1 and V is TRBV30, with D possibly matching TRBD2 (6 bases). This CDR3 has 18 amino acids. Trimming pared 6 bases from V and 3 bases from J, leaving 27 bases between. In germline, CDR1 is GTSNPN, CDR2 SVGIG (reference sequence). DNA of the CDR3: TGTGCCTGTCACCTCCGGGAGCCAGCGCCCGAGGACTACAATGAGCAGTTCTTC. Translation: CACHLREPAPEDYNEQFF.

CDR3 protein: CASGRLAARGEQYF. CDR3 in DNA: TGTGCCAGCGGCAGACTAGCGGCTCGCGGGGAGCAGTACTTC. The rearrangement links TRBV2 to TRBJ2-7; 9 nucleotides line up with TRBD2. The trim removed 8 bases at V and 7 bases at J, leaving 12 bases unmatched. From germline, CDR1 is SNHLY and CDR2 FYNNEI. The CDR3 sequence is 14 residues long.

The rearrangement joins TRBV5-1 to TRBJ2-5, with D perhaps matching TRBD1 (6 bases). V gave up 5 bases and J gave up 7 bases, with 9 bases separating them. The CDR3 sequence is 11 residues long. Germline CDR1 is SGHRS and CDR2 is YFSETQ. Here the CDR3 reads CASSLGGTQYF. The CDR3 DNA sequence: TGCGCCAGCAGTTTAGGGGGGACCCAGTACTTC.

The chain joins TRBV28 to TRBJ1-5; D possibly corresponds to TRBD1 (5 bases). The germline V and J ends were trimmed by 6 bases and 7 bases, with 13 bases remaining between them. The CDR3 runs 13 residues. Germline CDR1 MDHEN, CDR2 SYDVKM. The DNA of the CDR3 is TGTGCCAGCAGGAGGGAGGGGAGGCAGCCCCAGCATTTT. As protein: CASRREGRQPQHF.

This clone was counted many times. The chain recombines TRBV6-5 with TRBJ2-5, with 11 bases identical to TRBD1. From germline, CDR1 is MNHEY and CDR2 SVGAGI. The CDR3 sequence is 12 residues long. Losses at the gene ends were 8 bases for V and 5 bases for J; bases not matched to a gene: 1. CDR3 in amino acids: CASGTGGETQYF. CDR3 nucleotides: TGTGCCAGCGGGACAGGGGGGGAGACCCAGTACTTC.

The J gene is TRBJ2-7, the V gene TRBV6-1, with TRBD1 matching over 9 bases. Per the germline V gene, CDR1 is MNHNS and CDR2 is SASEGT. J was trimmed by 2 bases and V by 3 bases; bases with no gene match: 5. CDR3 length: 15 amino acids. CDR3 coding DNA: TGTGCCAGCAGTGAGTTTTGGGACAGGGCCTACGAGCAGTACTTC. It codes for CASSEFWDRAYEQYF.

The gene calls are TRBV6-1 and TRBJ1-2; 9 nucleotides match TRBD1. The germline CDR1 and CDR2 sequences are MNHNS and SASEGT. V shed 3 bases and J 4 bases; nucleotides not matched to a gene: 6. This CDR3 has 15 amino acids. The chain's CDR3 is CASSDGQGIGYGYTF. CDR3 sequence (DNA): TGTGCCAGCAGTGATGGACAGGGGATTGGCTATGGCTACACCTTC.

The chain joins TRBV4-2 to TRBJ1-4; D is perhaps TRBD1 (5 bases). Trimming removed 0 bases at V and 7 bases at J, with 12 bases between. CDR3 size: 15 residues. Germline CDR1 reads LGHNA; CDR2 reads YNFKEQ. In DNA form, the CDR3 reads TGTGCCAGCAGCCAAGAAGGGCAGGGTGGTGAAAAACTGTTTTTT. Amino acids: CASSQEGQGGEKLFF.

The rearrangement links TRBV19 to TRBJ2-5; possible D gene TRBD1, 6 bases. This CDR3 comprises 13 residues. CDR1 and CDR2 from the germline V gene are LNHDA and SQIVND (reference sequence). DNA of the CDR3: TGTGCAACTGCAGCAGGGGTAAGAGAGACCCAGTACTTC. Protein product: CATAAGVRETQYF.

The chain has TRBV4-2 and TRBJ2-5; 7 bases agree with TRBD1. The J call may be incorrect, as the DNA end agrees better with TRBJ2-7. The CDR3 length is 13 residues. Per germline, CDR1 LGHNA and CDR2 YNFKEQ. DNA of the CDR3: TGTGCCAGCAGCGGGGACAGATACTACGAGCAGTACTTC. Translating gives CASSGDRYYEQYF.